Listed below are T cell receptor beta chains from one sample, sequenced in a study of cytomegalovirus exposure and HLA in healthy donors. The assay was immunoSEQ multiplex PCR, and TCRdb's table has in-frame clones only and misses some. Among roughly 260,000 clones listed, approximately 84% were seen once. The source material was PBMCs. These receptors were taken from a woman aged 35 to 49 in good health and CMV-seropositive. Each CDR3 is given with its conserved first and last residue. The order of the fields is D gene, clone size, V gene, J gene, CDR3 protein, CDR3 DNA. D genes are given only for firm matches. Clone size is not always given. Where it is, it says once, few, many or a class for expanded clones.

NA	NA	TRBV27	TRBJ1-2	CASSFAGTIQYGYTF	TGTGCCAGCAGTTTTGCCGGGACAATTCAATATGGCTACACCTTC
NA	NA	TRBV10-3	TRBJ1-4	CATTQGADEKLFF	TGTGCCACCACCCAGGGCGCAGATGAAAAACTGTTTTTT
NA	NA	TRBV4-2	TRBJ2-2	CASSQGGPTGELFF	TGTGCCAGCAGCCAAGGCGGCCCCACCGGGGAGCTGTTTTTT
TRBD2	NA	TRBV28	TRBJ2-7	CASSLSASGSYEQYF	TGTGCCAGCAGTTTATCGGCTAGCGGGAGTTACGAGCAGTACTTC
TRBD2	NA	TRBV2	TRBJ2-1	CASSGTSGRTYNEQFF	TGTGCCAGCAGTGGGACTAGCGGGAGGACCTACAATGAGCAGTTCTTC
NA	NA	TRBV11-2	TRBJ1-4	CASSLAELDRRGAREKLFF	TGTGCCAGCAGCTTGGCCGAACTGGACAGAAGGGGAGCGCGTGAAAAACTGTTTTTT
NA	NA	TRBV5-6	TRBJ1-2	CASSFPGYGYGYTF	TGTGCCAGCAGCTTCCCGGGGTACGGCTATGGCTACACCTTC
TRBD2	few	TRBV18	TRBJ2-2	CASSPQGPGGAGLATAGELFF	TGTGCCAGCTCACCTCAGGGCCCCGGTGGGGCGGGACTAGCGACGGCCGGGGAGCTGTTTTTT
NA	NA	TRBV7-9	TRBJ2-7	CASSLGSYYEQYF	TGTGCCAGCAGCCTAGGCAGTTACTACGAGCAGTACTTC
NA	NA	TRBV4-3	TRBJ2-1	CASSQMPPISSTHNEQFF	TGCGCCAGCAGCCAGATGCCCCCGATAAGTTCCACTCACAATGAGCAGTTCTTC
TRBD2	NA	TRBV19	TRBJ2-3	CASSSWTSGSSDTQYF	TGTGCCAGTAGTTCCTGGACTAGCGGGAGTTCAGATACGCAGTATTTT
TRBD1	NA	TRBV18	TRBJ2-7	CASSPNGQGSYEQYF	TGTGCCAGCTCACCGAACGGACAGGGTTCCTACGAGCAGTACTTC
NA	NA	TRBV16	TRBJ2-1	CASSLLAPYNEQFF	TGTGCCAGCAGCCTCTTAGCGCCTTACAATGAGCAGTTCTTC
NA	NA	TRBV21-1	TRBJ1-5	CASSRERDRGTPNQPQHF	TGTGCCAGCAGCAGAGAACGGGACAGGGGGACTCCCAATCAGCCCCAGCATTTT
TRBD1	NA	TRBV7-3	TRBJ1-2	CASSSDRTGGYTF	TGTGCCAGCAGCTCGGACAGGACTGGTGGCTACACCTTC
NA	NA	TRBV28	TRBJ2-1	CASSLLQGEQFF	TGTGCCAGCAGTCTCTTACAGGGAGAGCAGTTCTTC
TRBD1	once	TRBV10-1	TRBJ1-5	CASDPGQRHSNQPQHF	TGCGCCAGCGATCCGGGACAGCGACATAGCAATCAGCCCCAGCATTTT
TRBD1	NA	TRBV19	TRBJ1-2	CASSGQVGGYTF	TGTGCCAGTAGTGGACAGGTCGGTGGCTACACCTTC
NA	few	TRBV18	TRBJ2-3	CASSPTTTDTQYF	TGTGCCAGCTCACCAACTACCACAGATACGCAGTATTTT
TRBD1	NA	TRBV19	TRBJ1-2	CASSGRTGGGYGYTF	TGTGCCAGTAGTGGTCGGACAGGGGGCGGCTATGGCTACACCTTC
TRBD1	NA	TRBV19	TRBJ2-1	CASRRTGSSYNEQFF	TGTGCCAGTAGAAGGACAGGGAGCTCCTACAATGAGCAGTTCTTC
TRBD2	once	TRBV11-2	TRBJ2-1	CASSPGTSGTYNEQFF	TGTGCCAGCAGCCCCGGGACTAGCGGGACATACAATGAGCAGTTCTTC
TRBD1	NA	TRBV5-1	TRBJ1-1	CASSFTTGESEAFF	TGCGCCAGCAGCTTTACTACAGGGGAGTCTGAAGCTTTCTTT
TRBD1	once	TRBV28	TRBJ1-1	CASRDSLVGTEAFF	TGTGCCAGCCGGGACAGTCTGGTCGGCACTGAAGCTTTCTTT
NA	NA	TRBV11-2	TRBJ2-5	CASSPGKKETQYF	TGTGCCAGCAGCCCCGGGAAGAAAGAGACCCAGTACTTC
TRBD2	NA	TRBV7-2	TRBJ2-7	CASSFGAGATYEQYF	TGTGCCAGCAGCTTTGGGGCGGGAGCGACCTACGAGCAGTACTTC
NA	NA	TRBV30	TRBJ2-6	CAWEVAGANVLTF	TGTGCCTGGGAGGTTGCTGGGGCCAACGTCCTGACTTTC
TRBD1	few	TRBV7-2	TRBJ1-2	CASSSLRRAGGDGYTF	TGTGCCAGCAGCTCACTTAGGAGGGCAGGGGGCGATGGCTACACCTTC
NA	few	TRBV19	TRBJ2-1	CASGFLRDSVEQFF	TGTGCCAGTGGCTTTTTGCGGGACAGTGTTGAGCAGTTCTTC
NA	NA	TRBV30	TRBJ2-1	CAWIPGAGEQFF	TGTGCCTGGATACCCGGGGCGGGGGAGCAGTTCTTC
TRBD1	NA	TRBV27	TRBJ2-1	CASSFGTGYRNEQFF	TGTGCCAGCAGTTTCGGGACAGGGTACCGTAATGAGCAGTTCTTC
TRBD1	NA	TRBV4-3	TRBJ1-4	CASSRGTGQGNEKLFF	TGCGCCAGCAGCCGGGGAACGGGACAGGGGAATGAAAAACTGTTTTTT
TRBD2	NA	TRBV6-1	TRBJ2-7	CASSGLAGGPLYEQYF	TGTGCCAGCAGTGGCCTAGCGGGAGGTCCCCTTTACGAGCAGTACTTC
TRBD1	NA	TRBV5-1	TRBJ2-7	CASSRTGTNYEQYF	TGCGCCAGCAGCCGGACAGGGACCAACTACGAGCAGTACTTC
TRBD1	NA	TRBV27	TRBJ2-5	CASSEPGQAGETQYF	TGTGCCAGCAGCGAACCCGGACAGGCGGGAGAGACCCAGTACTTC
NA	NA	TRBV4-3	TRBJ1-4	CASSQDTGPNEKLFF	TGCGCCAGCAGCCAAGATACAGGGCCAAATGAAAAACTGTTTTTT
NA	NA	TRBV6-5	TRBJ2-5	CASKRGVSETQYF	TGTGCCAGCAAGCGAGGTGTATCGGAGACCCAGTACTTC
NA	NA	TRBV27	TRBJ2-7	CASSPPTASYEQYF	TGTGCCAGCAGTCCCCCGACAGCGTCCTACGAGCAGTACTTC
NA	NA	TRBV7-8	TRBJ1-1	CASSARGGEGTMNTEAFF	TGTGCCAGCAGCGCCCGGGGGGGAGAGGGGACAATGAACACTGAAGCTTTCTTT
NA	NA	TRBV28	TRBJ2-1	CASSLMLAGNEQFF	TGTGCCAGCAGTTTAATGCTAGCCGGCAATGAGCAGTTCTTC
NA	few	TRBV4-1	TRBJ2-5	CASSQSPQQETQYF	TGCGCCAGCAGCCAATCCCCCCAGCAAGAGACCCAGTACTTC
TRBD2	NA	TRBV30	TRBJ2-7	CAWSDETSGLTYEQYF	TGTGCCTGGAGTGACGAAACTAGCGGGCTTACCTACGAGCAGTACTTC
TRBD2	NA	TRBV11-2	TRBJ2-7	CASSQAGYEQYF	TGTGCCAGCAGCCAAGCGGGGTACGAGCAGTACTTC
TRBD2	NA	TRBV5-6	TRBJ2-7	CASSPRTSGTYEQYF	TGTGCCAGCAGCCCGAGGACTAGCGGGACCTACGAGCAGTACTTC
TRBD1	NA	TRBV18	TRBJ2-7	CASSRQGAADEQYF	TGTGCCAGCTCACGACAGGGGGCGGCGGACGAGCAGTACTTC
NA	NA	TRBV2	TRBJ2-7	CASSSPGRGYEQYF	TGTGCCAGCAGTTCTCCAGGGCGAGGATACGAGCAGTACTTC
TRBD1	NA	TRBV28	TRBJ1-1	CASSISAQGGNTEAFF	TGTGCCAGCAGTATATCGGCCCAGGGGGGGAACACTGAAGCTTTCTTT
NA	NA	TRBV7-3	TRBJ2-3	CASSSPGDTQYF	TGTGCCAGCAGCTCCCCCGGTGATACGCAGTATTTT
TRBD2	once	TRBV7-3	TRBJ2-7	CASSGRTSERDEQYF	TGTGCCAGCAGCGGACGGACTAGCGAGCGGGACGAGCAGTACTTC
TRBD1	NA	TRBV6-5	TRBJ2-7	CASSYFRGQGVEQYF	TGTGCCAGCAGTTACTTCCGAGGCCAGGGGGTCGAGCAGTACTTC
NA	NA	TRBV27	TRBJ2-7	CASSLQAGYEQYF	TGTGCCAGCAGTTTACAGGCAGGCTACGAGCAGTACTTC
TRBD1	few	TRBV5-6	TRBJ1-2	CASSGDRVYGYTF	TGTGCCAGCAGCGGGGACAGGGTGTATGGCTACACCTTC
TRBD1	NA	TRBV30	TRBJ1-4	CAWSLRTGKNEKLFF	TGTGCCTGGAGTCTTCGGACAGGGAAAAATGAAAAACTGTTTTTT
TRBD1	few	TRBV4-2	TRBJ2-7	CASRREGTGVYEQYF	TGTGCCAGCAGGAGAGAAGGGACAGGGGTTTACGAGCAGTACTTC
NA	NA	TRBV27	TRBJ2-1	CASSSPTRAYNEQFF	TGTGCCAGCAGTTCCCCGACTAGAGCCTACAATGAGCAGTTCTTC
NA	once	TRBV2	TRBJ2-3	CASTGGGVVDTQYF	TGTGCCAGCACGGGCGGGGGCGTTGTAGATACGCAGTATTTT
NA	NA	TRBV7-9	TRBJ2-1	CASSPPMGLGRYNEQFF	TGTGCCAGCAGCCCCCCCATGGGCCTGGGTAGATACAATGAGCAGTTCTTC
TRBD2	NA	TRBV6-1	TRBJ2-5	CASPKGGPETQYF	TGTGCCAGCCCGAAGGGAGGGCCAGAGACCCAGTACTTC
NA	NA	TRBV30	TRBJ2-2	CAFEQGRDTGELFF	TGTGCCTTTGAACAGGGACGGGACACCGGGGAGCTGTTTTTT
NA	NA	TRBV27	TRBJ2-7	CASSLVGRGSYEQYF	TGTGCCAGCAGTTTAGTAGGTCGGGGCTCCTACGAGCAGTACTTC